The present entry profiles one T cell receptor beta chain with its context. The sample belongs to a study of shared clonotypes between healthy human individuals. The assay was immunoSEQ multiplex PCR, and TCRdb's table has in-frame clones only and misses some. This table holds millions of clones, 85% to 95% found once. The V end lost 0 bases, the J end lost 13 bases, and 9 bases lay between the germline ends. Germline CDR1 SQVTM, CDR2 ANQGSEA. CDR3 length equals 10 residues. The source of this sequence is a man between 18 and 35 years old in good health. Some clones in this sample may be carry-over from other donors' samples. Specimen: naive CD4+ T cells from PBMCs. This sample's subset: CD45RA+ positively selected. The chain has TRBV29-1 and TRBJ2-5; maybe TRBD1 (5 bases). The DNA for the CDR3 is TGCAGCGTTGAAGAGGCAGGGCGGTACTTC. Encoded protein: CSVEEAGRYF.